Only a few counts were recorded for the clone carrying this TCR beta chain. Antigen: not known. This entry comes from a study of CD8 T cells in ankylosing spondylitis. TCR beta libraries were made by quantitative 5'-RACE with molecular barcodes. TCRdb ran MiXCR on the 5' RACE reads and lists one entry per CDR3 protein. The repertoire has around 250,000 distinct CDR3 sequences, around 10% of them found once; the top ten carry less than 8%. General observations from the study: Clones linked to disease were reported to show significant enrichment in matched ankylosing spondylitis synovial fluid. Ankylosing spondylitis blood appeared to be characterized by a TCR beta motif of roughly eight highly homologous variants. Earlier authors reported some of these motif variants in reactive arthritis synovial fluid and blood.

This CDR3 comprises 12 residues. The germline gives CDR1 SEHNR, CDR2 FQNEAQ (reference sequence). The V gene lost 4 bases and the J gene lost 6 bases, with 10 bases spanning the gap. The source is a male donor with ankylosing spondylitis or in good health (not recorded which). Material: blood, either unsorted or a sorted T cell fraction (not recorded which). The gene calls are TRBV7-9 and TRBJ2-7, with TRBD1 as a possible D gene (5 bases). The DNA for the CDR3 is TGTGCCAGCAGCTCGGACACACTCGAGCAGTACTTC. This gives the protein CASSSDTLEQYF.